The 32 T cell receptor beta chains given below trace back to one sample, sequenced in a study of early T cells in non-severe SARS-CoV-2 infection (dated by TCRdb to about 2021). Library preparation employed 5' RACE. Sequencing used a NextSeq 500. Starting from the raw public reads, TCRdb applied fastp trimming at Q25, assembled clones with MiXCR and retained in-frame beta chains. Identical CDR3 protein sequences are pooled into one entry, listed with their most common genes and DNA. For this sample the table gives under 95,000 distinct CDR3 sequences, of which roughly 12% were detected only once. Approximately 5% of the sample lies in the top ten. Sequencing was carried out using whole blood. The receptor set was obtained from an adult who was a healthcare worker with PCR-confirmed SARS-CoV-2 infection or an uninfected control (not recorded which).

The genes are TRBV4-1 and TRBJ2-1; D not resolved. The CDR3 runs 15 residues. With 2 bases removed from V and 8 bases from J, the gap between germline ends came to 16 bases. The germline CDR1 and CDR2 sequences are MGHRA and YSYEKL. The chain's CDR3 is CASSQPPDGGHEQFF. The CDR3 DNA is TGCGCCAGCAGCCAACCCCCGGACGGCGGCCATGAGCAGTTCTTC.

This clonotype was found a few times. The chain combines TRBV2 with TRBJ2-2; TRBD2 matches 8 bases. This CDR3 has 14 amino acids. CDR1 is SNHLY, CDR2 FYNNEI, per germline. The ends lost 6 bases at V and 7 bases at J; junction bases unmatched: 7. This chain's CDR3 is CASSLTSGYGELFF. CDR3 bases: TGTGCCAGCAGCCTTACTAGCGGCTACGGGGAGCTGTTTTTT.

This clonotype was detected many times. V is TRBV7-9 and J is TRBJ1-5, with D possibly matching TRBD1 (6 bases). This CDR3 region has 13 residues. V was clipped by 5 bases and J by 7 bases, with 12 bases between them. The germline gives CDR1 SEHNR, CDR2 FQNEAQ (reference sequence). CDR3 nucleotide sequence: TGTGCCAGCAGCACCTCTGGACAGCAGCCCCAGCATTTT. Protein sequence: CASSTSGQQPQHF.

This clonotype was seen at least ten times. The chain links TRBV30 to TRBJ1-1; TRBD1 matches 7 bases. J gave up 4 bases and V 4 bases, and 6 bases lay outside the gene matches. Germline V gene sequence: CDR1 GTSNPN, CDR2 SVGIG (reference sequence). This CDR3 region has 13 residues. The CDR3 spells CAWTRGLVTEAFF. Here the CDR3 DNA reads TGTGCCTGGACTAGGGGGCTTGTCACTGAAGCTTTCTTT.

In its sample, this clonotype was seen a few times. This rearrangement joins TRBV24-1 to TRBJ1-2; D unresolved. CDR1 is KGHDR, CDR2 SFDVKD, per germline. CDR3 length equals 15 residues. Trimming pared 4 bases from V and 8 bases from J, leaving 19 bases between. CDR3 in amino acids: CATSEGSGPFGGYTF. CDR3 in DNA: TGTGCCACCAGTGAGGGATCGGGCCCCTTCGGGGGCTACACCTTC.

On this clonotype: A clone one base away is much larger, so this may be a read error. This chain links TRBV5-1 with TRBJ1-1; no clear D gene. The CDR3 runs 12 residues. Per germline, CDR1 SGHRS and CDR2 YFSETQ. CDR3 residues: CASSLGPGEAIF. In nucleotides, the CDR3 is TGCGCCAGCAGCTTGGGTCCGGGTGAAGCTATCTTT.

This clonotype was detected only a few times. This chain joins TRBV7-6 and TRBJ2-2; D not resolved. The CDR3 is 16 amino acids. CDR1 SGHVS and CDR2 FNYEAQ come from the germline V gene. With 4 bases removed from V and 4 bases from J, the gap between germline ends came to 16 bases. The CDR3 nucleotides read TGTGCCAGCAGCTCCGAGCCTGGGGTTGGCACCGGGGAGCTGTTTTTT. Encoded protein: CASSSEPGVGTGELFF.

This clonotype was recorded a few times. DNA of the CDR3: TGTGCCAGCAGCCCTTTAGACAGTGGAAACTATGGCTACACCTTC. Its protein is CASSPLDSGNYGYTF. The rearrangement uses TRBV14 and TRBJ1-2, with TRBD1 as a possible D gene (5 bases). From germline, CDR1 is SGHDN and CDR2 FVKESK. This CDR3 contains 15 residues. Trimming took 4 bases from V and 2 from J, leaving 14 bases between them.

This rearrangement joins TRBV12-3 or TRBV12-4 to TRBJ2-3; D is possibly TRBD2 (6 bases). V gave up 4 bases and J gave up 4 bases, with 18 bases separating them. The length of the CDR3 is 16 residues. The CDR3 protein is CASSSLPGVGADTQYF. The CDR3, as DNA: TGTGCCAGCAGTTCACTTCCGGGAGTCGGGGCAGATACGCAGTATTTT.

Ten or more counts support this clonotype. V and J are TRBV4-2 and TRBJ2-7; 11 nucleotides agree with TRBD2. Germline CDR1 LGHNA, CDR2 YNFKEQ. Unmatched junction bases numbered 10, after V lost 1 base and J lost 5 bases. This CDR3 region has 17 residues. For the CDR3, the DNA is TGTGCCAGCAGCCAAGGATCAGCTAGCGGGAGGACGCACGAGCAGTACTTC. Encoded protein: CASSQGSASGRTHEQYF.

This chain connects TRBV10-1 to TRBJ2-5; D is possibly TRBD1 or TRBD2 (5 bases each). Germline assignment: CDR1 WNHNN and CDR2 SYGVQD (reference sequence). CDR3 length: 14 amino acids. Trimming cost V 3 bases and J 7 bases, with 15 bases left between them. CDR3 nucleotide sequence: TGCGCCAGCAGTGAAACGACGGGGCGCGGGACCCAGTACTTC. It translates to CASSETTGRGTQYF.

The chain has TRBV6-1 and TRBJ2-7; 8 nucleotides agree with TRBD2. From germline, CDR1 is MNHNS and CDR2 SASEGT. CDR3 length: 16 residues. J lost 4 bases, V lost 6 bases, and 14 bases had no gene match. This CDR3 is CASSQELAVSMYEQYF. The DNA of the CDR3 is TGTGCCAGCAGCCAAGAACTAGCGGTCTCTATGTACGAGCAGTACTTC.

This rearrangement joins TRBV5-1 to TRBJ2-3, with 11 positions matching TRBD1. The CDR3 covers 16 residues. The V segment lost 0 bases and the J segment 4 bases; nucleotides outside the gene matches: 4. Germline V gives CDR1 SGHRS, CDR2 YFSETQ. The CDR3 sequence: CASSLARTGGADTQYF. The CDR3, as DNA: TGCGCCAGCAGCTTGGCCCGGACAGGGGGCGCAGATACGCAGTATTTT. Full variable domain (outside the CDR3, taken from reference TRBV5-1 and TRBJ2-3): KAGVTQTPRYLIKTRGQQVTLSCSPISGHRSVSWYQQTPGQGLQFLFEYFSETQRNKGNFPGRFSGRQFSNSRSEMNVSTLELGDSALYLCASSLARTGGADTQYFGPGTRLTVL.

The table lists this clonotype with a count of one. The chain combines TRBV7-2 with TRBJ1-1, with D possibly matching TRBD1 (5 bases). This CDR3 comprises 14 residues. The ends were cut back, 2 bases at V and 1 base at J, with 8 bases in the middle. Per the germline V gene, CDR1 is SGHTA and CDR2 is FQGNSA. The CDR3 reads CASSLLGRNTEAFF. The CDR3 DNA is TGTGCCAGCAGCTTACTGGGACGGAACACTGAAGCTTTCTTT.

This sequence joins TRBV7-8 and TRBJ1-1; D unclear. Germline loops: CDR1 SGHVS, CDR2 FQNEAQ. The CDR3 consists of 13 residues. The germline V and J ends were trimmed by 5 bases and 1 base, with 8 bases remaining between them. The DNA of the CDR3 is TGTGCCAGCAGCATAGGGCGGAACACTGAAGCTTTCTTT. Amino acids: CASSIGRNTEAFF.

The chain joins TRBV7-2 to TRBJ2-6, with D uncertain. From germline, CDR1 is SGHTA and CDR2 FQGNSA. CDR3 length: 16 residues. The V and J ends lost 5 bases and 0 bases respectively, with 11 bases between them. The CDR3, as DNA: TGTGCCAGCAGCCTCGGACGGACCTCTGGGGCCAACGTCCTGACTTTC. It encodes CASSLGRTSGANVLTF.

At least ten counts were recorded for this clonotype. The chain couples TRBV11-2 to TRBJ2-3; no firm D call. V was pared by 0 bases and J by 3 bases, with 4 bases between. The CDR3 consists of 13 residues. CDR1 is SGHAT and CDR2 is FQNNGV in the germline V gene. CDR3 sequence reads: CASSLDATDTQYF. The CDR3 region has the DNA TGTGCCAGCAGCTTAGATGCTACAGATACGCAGTATTTT.

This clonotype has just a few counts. The CDR3 loop is CASSFPAVAEQYF. In DNA, the CDR3 is TGTGCCAGCAGCTTCCCCGCGGTCGCCGAGCAGTACTTC. V gene TRBV11-2 combines with J gene TRBJ2-7; D call uncertain. The CDR3 spans 13 residues. The germline V gene has CDR1 SGHAT and CDR2 FQNNGV. Trimming removed 3 bases from V and 6 bases from J, with 12 bases in between.

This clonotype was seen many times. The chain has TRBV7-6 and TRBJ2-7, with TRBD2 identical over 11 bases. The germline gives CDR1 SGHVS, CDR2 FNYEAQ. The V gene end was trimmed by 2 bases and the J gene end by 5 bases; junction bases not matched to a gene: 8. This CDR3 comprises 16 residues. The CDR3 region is CASSLLGVLAGDEQYF. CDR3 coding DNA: TGTGCCAGCAGCTTACTAGGGGTACTAGCGGGGGACGAGCAGTACTTC.

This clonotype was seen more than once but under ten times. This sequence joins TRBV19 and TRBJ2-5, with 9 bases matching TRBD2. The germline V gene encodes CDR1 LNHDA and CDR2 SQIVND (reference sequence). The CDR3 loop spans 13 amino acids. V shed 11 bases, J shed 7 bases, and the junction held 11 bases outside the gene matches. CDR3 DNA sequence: TGTGCCTCAAGTGGAGCACTAGCGGGGACCCAGTACTTC. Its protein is CASSGALAGTQYF.

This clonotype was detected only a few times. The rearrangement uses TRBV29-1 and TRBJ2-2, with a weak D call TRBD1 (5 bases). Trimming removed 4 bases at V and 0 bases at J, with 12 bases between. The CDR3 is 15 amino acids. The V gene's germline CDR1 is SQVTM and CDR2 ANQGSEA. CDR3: CSVVLQDANTGELFF. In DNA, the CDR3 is TGCAGCGTTGTTTTACAGGACGCGAACACCGGGGAGCTGTTTTTT.

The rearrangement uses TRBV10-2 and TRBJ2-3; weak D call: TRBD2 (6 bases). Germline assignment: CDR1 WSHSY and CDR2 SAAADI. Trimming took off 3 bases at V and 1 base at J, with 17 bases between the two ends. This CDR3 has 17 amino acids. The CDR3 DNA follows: TGCGCCAGCAGTGAACTCACATTAGCGGCCCGCACAGATACGCAGTATTTT. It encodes CASSELTLAARTDTQYF.

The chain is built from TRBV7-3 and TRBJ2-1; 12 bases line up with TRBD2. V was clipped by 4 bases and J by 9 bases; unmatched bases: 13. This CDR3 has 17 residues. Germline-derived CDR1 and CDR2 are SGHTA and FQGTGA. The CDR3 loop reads CASSSLPLAGGRGEQFF. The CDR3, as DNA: TGTGCCAGCAGCTCCCTGCCGCTAGCGGGAGGGCGGGGTGAGCAGTTCTTC.

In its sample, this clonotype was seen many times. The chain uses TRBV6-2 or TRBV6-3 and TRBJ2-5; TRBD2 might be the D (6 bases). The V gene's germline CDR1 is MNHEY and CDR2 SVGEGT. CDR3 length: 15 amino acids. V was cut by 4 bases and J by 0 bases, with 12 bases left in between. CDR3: CASSLAVLYQETQYF. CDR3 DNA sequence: TGTGCCAGCAGTTTAGCGGTCCTGTACCAAGAGACCCAGTACTTC.

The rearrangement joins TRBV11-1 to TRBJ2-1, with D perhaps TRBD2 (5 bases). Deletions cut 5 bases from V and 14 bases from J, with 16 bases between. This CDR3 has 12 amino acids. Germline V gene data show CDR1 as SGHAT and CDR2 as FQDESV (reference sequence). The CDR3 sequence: CASSAGFTNEFF. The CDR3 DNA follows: TGTGCCAGCAGCGCGGGCTTTACGAATGAGTTCTTC.

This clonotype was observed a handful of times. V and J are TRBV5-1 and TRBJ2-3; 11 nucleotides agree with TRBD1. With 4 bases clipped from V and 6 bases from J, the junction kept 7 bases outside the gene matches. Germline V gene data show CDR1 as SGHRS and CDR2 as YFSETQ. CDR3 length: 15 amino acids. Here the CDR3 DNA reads TGCGCCAGCAGCGGACAGGGGGCCATCTCGGATACGCAGTATTTT. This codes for CASSGQGAISDTQYF.

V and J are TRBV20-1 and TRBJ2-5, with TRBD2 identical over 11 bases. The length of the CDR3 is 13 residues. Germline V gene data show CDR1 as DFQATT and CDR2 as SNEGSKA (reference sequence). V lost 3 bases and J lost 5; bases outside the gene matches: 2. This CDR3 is CSASSSGGETQYF. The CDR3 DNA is TGCAGTGCTAGTTCTAGCGGGGGGGAGACCCAGTACTTC.

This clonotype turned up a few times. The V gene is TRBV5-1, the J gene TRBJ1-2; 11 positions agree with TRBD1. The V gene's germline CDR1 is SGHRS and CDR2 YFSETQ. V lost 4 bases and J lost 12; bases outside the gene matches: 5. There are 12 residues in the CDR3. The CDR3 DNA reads TGCGCCAGCAGCACAGGACAGGGGGCGGACACCTTC. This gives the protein CASSTGQGADTF.

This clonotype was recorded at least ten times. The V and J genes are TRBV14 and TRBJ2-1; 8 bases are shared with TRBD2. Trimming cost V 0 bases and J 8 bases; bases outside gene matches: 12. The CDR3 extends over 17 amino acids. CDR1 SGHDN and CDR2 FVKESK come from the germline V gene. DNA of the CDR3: TGTGCCAGCAGCCAAGATAGGTGGGTAGCGGGAAAGCATGAGCAGTTCTTC. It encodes CASSQDRWVAGKHEQFF.

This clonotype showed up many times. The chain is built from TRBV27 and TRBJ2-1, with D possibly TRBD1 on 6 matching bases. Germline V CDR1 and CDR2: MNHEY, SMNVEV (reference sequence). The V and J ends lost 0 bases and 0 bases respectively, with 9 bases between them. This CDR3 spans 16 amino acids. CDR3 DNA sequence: TGTGCCAGCAGTTTATCGAGGGGGAGCTCCTACAATGAGCAGTTCTTC. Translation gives CASSLSRGSSYNEQFF.

The CDR3 DNA is TGTGCCACCGGGGGCAGGAATCAGCCCCAGCATTTT. This encodes CATGGRNQPQHF. The chain joins TRBV15 to TRBJ1-5; D possibly corresponds to TRBD1 (6 bases). This CDR3 comprises 12 residues. Germline CDR1 LNHNV, CDR2 YYDKDF (reference sequence). V was shortened by 8 bases and J by 4 bases, with 9 bases between the two germline ends.

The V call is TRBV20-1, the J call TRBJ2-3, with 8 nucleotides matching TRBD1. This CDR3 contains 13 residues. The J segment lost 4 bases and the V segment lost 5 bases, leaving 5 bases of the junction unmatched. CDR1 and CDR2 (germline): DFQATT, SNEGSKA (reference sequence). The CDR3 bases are TGCAGTGCTTCTTGGACAGGGCCAGATACGCAGTATTTT. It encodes CSASWTGPDTQYF.